Below, one T cell receptor beta chain is given with its context. The antigen is not known. V was clipped by 2 bases and J by 5 bases, with 13 bases between them. This CDR3 has 14 residues. The data belong to a study of CD8 T cells in ankylosing spondylitis. Quantitative 5'-RACE was performed with molecular barcodes, and it yielded the TCR beta libraries. From the 5' RACE reads, TCRdb called clonotypes with MiXCR, one entry per CDR3 protein. The data contain about 360,000 distinct CDR3 sequences, roughly 20% of them singletons. Overall study findings and caveats: Disease-linked clones were reportedly significantly enriched in matched ankylosing spondylitis synovial fluid. A motif of several highly homologous TCR beta variants was seen as apparently characteristic of ankylosing spondylitis blood.

This TCR was sampled from a male donor with ankylosing spondylitis or in good health (not recorded which). The sample taken for sequencing was blood, either unsorted or a sorted T cell fraction (not recorded which). The V call is TRBV12-3 or TRBV12-4, the J call TRBJ2-7; the D is unclear. The DNA for the CDR3 is TGTGCCAGCAGTTTACTGGTGGGTTCCCACGAGCAGTACTTC. It specifies CASSLLVGSHEQYF.